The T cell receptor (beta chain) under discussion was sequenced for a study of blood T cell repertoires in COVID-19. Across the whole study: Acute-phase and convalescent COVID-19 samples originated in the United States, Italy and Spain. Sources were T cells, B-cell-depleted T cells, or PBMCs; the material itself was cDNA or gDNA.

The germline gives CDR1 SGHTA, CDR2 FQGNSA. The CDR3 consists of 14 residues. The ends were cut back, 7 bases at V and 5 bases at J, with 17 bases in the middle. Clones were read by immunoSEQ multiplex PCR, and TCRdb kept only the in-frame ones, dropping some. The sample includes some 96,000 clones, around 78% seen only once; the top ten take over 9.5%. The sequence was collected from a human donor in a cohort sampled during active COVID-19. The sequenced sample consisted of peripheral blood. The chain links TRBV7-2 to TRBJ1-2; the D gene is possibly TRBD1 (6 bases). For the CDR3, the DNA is TGTGCCAGCACCGCAAGGGGGGGGCATTATGGCTACACCTTC. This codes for CASTARGGHYGYTF.